The rows below give T cell receptor beta chains drawn from one sample of a study of blood T cell repertoires in COVID-19. Clones were read by immunoSEQ multiplex PCR, and TCRdb kept only the in-frame ones, dropping some. This table has 250,000 to 300,000 clones, 80% to 90% appearing once. Sequenced input: peripheral blood. These receptors all come from a man aged 80 or over with acute or convalescent COVID-19. CDR3s include the opening cysteine and the closing phenylalanine or tryptophan. A D gene is named only where the DNA matches it firmly. Only part of the rows carry a size: once, few, many, or a class if the clone is expanded.

D | size | J | V | DNA | CDR3
NA | NA | TRBJ2-7 | TRBV2 | TGTGCCAGCAGTAACCCTCAAGGGGGCTACGAGCAGTACTTC | CASSNPQGGYEQYF
TRBD1 | NA | TRBJ2-7 | TRBV27 | TGTGCCAGCCACGCGACGGGACAGGGTCGTACTGGGGAGCAGTACTTC | CASHATGQGRTGEQYF
TRBD1 | NA | TRBJ1-4 | TRBV19 | TGTGCCAGTAGTACGGGACAGGGGATTGGTAAACTGTTTTTT | CASSTGQGIGKLFF
NA | once | TRBJ2-2 | TRBV27 | TGTGCCACCACTTCGCGGGCTCTCAACACCGGGGAGCTGTTTTTT | CATTSRALNTGELFF
NA | NA | TRBJ1-2 | TRBV3-1/TRBV3-2 | TGTGCCAGCAGCCGGGCGGGGCTTGGCTACACCTTC | CASSRAGLGYTF
TRBD2 | NA | TRBJ2-1 | TRBV5-1 | TGCGCCAGCAGCTCTCTCGCGGGGGGGCCGGGTGAGCAGTTCTTC | CASSSLAGGPGEQFF
TRBD1 | NA | TRBJ2-2 | TRBV29-1 | TGCAGCGCCGGGGACAGGAGGTCTATGGGGGAGCTGTTTTTT | CSAGDRRSMGELFF
NA | NA | TRBJ2-1 | TRBV5-1 | TGCGCCAGCAGCTTGGATCTTCTGGGGGCAAGCTACAATGAGCAGTTCTTC | CASSLDLLGASYNEQFF
NA | once | TRBJ1-1 | TRBV3-1/TRBV3-2 | TGTGCCAGCAGCCAATCGTACAGGATCCCTAGGAACACTGAAGCTTTCTTT | CASSQSYRIPRNTEAFF
NA | once | TRBJ2-5 | TRBV23-1 | TGCGCCAGCAGTCAATCGGGGCAGGGACGTGAGGGAGGAGAGACCCAGTACTTC | CASSQSGQGREGGETQYF
NA | NA | TRBJ1-4 | TRBV30 | TGTGCCTGGACCACAGCCTCCCTGGGTGAAAAACTGTTTTTT | CAWTTASLGEKLFF
NA | NA | TRBJ1-2 | TRBV10-3 | TGTGCCATCAGTGCAATAGGGGCCGGCTACACCTTC | CAISAIGAGYTF
TRBD2 | few | TRBJ2-1 | TRBV29-1 | TGCAGCGTTCGTAGGGCTAGCGGGGGCCATGAGCAGTTCTTC | CSVRRASGGHEQFF
TRBD1 | once | TRBJ2-5 | TRBV6-6 | TGTGCCAGCAGGAGGACAGGGGAAGAGACCCAGTACTTC | CASRRTGEETQYF
NA | NA | TRBJ2-7 | TRBV2 | TGTGCCAGCAGTGAAGCGGAGGACGGGTCCTTCGAGCAGTACTTC | CASSEAEDGSFEQYF
NA | NA | TRBJ2-7 | TRBV2 | TGTGCCAGCAGTCAGGACGGAGGTAATGGCGAGCAGTACTTC | CASSQDGGNGEQYF
NA | NA | TRBJ2-5 | TRBV24-1 | TGTGCCACCAGTGATTCCCGACCGGGAATCCAAGAGACCCAGTACTTC | CATSDSRPGIQETQYF
TRBD2 | NA | TRBJ2-3 | TRBV20-1 | TGCAGTGCTAGTCTCGCCGGGACTAGGGGGGCTACGCAGTATTTT | CSASLAGTRGATQYF
NA | NA | TRBJ1-6 | TRBV7-6 | TGTGCCAGCAGCCCAGGGAATTCACCCCTCCACTTT | CASSPGNSPLHF
TRBD1 | NA | TRBJ2-5 | TRBV29-1 | TGCAGCGTCGCCCTCTCCGGGACAGGGTTTAGAGAGACCCAGTACTTC | CSVALSGTGFRETQYF
TRBD1 | NA | TRBJ1-6 | TRBV5-8 | TGTGCGAGCGACAGGGGTTTGGATTCACCCCTCCACTTT | CASDRGLDSPLHF
NA | NA | TRBJ1-6 | TRBV5-4 | TGTGCCAGCAGCTTGGGGGAGAGGTCACCCCTCCACTTT | CASSLGERSPLHF
TRBD1 | NA | TRBJ1-4 | TRBV28 | TGTGCCAGCAGTTGGGACAGGGGTGATGAAAAACTGTTTTTT | CASSWDRGDEKLFF
NA | few | TRBJ2-3 | TRBV30 | TGTGCCTGGAGTGTCCGGGATACGCAGTATTTT | CAWSVRDTQYF
TRBD2 | many | TRBJ2-7 | TRBV7-2 | TGTGCCAGCAGCTCCCTCGGGGAGGGGCGGGACTACGAGCAGTACTTC | CASSSLGEGRDYEQYF
NA | once | TRBJ1-2 | TRBV15 | TGTGCCACCAGCAGAGATCGTCAGGGTAACTATGGCTACACCTTC | CATSRDRQGNYGYTF
TRBD1 | NA | TRBJ2-7 | TRBV27 | TGTGCCAGCGGGAAACTCAGGGACAGGGGGCTCGAGCAGTACTTC | CASGKLRDRGLEQYF
TRBD1 | few | TRBJ2-7 | TRBV10-3 | TGTGCCATCAGTGTGGACAGGGGGAAACGCGAGCAGTACTTC | CAISVDRGKREQYF
NA | NA | TRBJ1-5 | TRBV19 | TGTGCCAGTACTAAAGTCGGGGTACTCGGCAATCAGCCCCAGCATTTT | CASTKVGVLGNQPQHF
TRBD1 | NA | TRBJ2-1 | TRBV28 | TGTGCCAGCAGGTCTGGGACAGGGCGTCAAGGGGACAATGAGCAGTTCTTC | CASRSGTGRQGDNEQFF
TRBD1 | NA | TRBJ1-2 | TRBV28 | TGTGCCAGCAGAGGAGGACAGGATAACTATGGCTACACCTTC | CASRGGQDNYGYTF
NA | NA | TRBJ1-5 | TRBV28 | TGTGCCAGCAGTTTGAACCGGGGCGGGGGCAATCAGCCCCAGCATTTT | CASSLNRGGGNQPQHF